This TCR beta chain was sequenced in a study of a mutant IDH1 vaccine in newly diagnosed glioma. Study in general: Antecedent treatment encompassed radiotherapy, temozolomide, or their combination; the majority received both.

Study-level points and caveats: Changes in the top peripheral T cell clonotypes seemingly had no bearing on pseudoprogression. Of all patients, around 94% showed vaccine-induced immune responses.

Turning to this clone: Its antigen is unknown.

Time point: baseline, week 1 (first vaccination visit). As to treatment: pre-vaccination baseline after standard-of-care therapy. The astrocytomas were IDH1-mutant, ATRX-negative, and WHO grade 3 or 4. Sequenced by immunoSEQ multiplex PCR; TCRdb stores in-frame clones only, minus some. The table includes around 50,000 clones, 70% to 90% detected once. CDR3 length: 17 amino acids. Germline-derived CDR1 and CDR2 are MNHEY and SMNVEV (reference sequence). Trimming shortened V by 3 bases and J by 0 bases, and 18 bases separated the two germline ends. The sequence derives from a man aged 35-49 years with glioma. The source material was PBMCs, sampled from a glioma patient treated with radiotherapy, temozolomide or both. The rearrangement joins TRBV27 to TRBJ2-7, with a tentative D call TRBD1 (6 bases). The DNA for the CDR3 is TGTGCCAGCAGTTTCTCGACAGGCCGCAGGAGCTCCTACGAGCAGTACTTC. The encoded protein is CASSFSTGRRSSYEQYF.